A single T cell receptor (beta chain) is shown here with its context. Antigen specificity is unknown. This sample is part of a study of shared clonotypes between healthy human individuals. This table comes from immunoSEQ multiplex PCR, and its TCRdb copy is limited to in-frame clones, with some not included. The sample contains 2,500,000 or so clones, approximately 94% of which appear only once. Whole-study findings and limits: Researchers found naive subsets generally carried larger estimated richness than memory subsets. The study found about 5% of naive CD4 clonotypes shared across four donors.

There are 13 residues in the CDR3. Germline CDR1 reads SNHLY; CDR2 reads FYNNEI. V was clipped by 7 bases and J by 8 bases, with 17 bases between them. This rearrangement joins TRBV2 to TRBJ1-2; no clear D. Sequenced input: naive CD4+ T cells from PBMCs. Specified subset: CD45RA+ positively selected. This TCR derives from a man younger than 30 in good health. Some clones in this sample may be carry-over from other donors' samples. CDR3 region: CASNIAGAKGYTF. The CDR3 region has the DNA TGTGCCAGCAATATCGCGGGCGCGAAGGGCTACACCTTC.